Below are 17 T cell receptor beta chains sequenced from a single sample in a study of T cell repertoires and HLA-DP antigens. Generated by immunoSEQ multiplex PCR, the TCRdb table keeps only in-frame clones and is missing some. This sample has some 110,000 clones, with about 91% found just once. These receptors' antigens are unknown. Sample: CD4+ T cells from PBMCs. These receptors all stem from a woman between 18 and 30 years old in good health and CMV-seronegative.

This chain uses TRBV28 with TRBJ1-4; a possible D gene is TRBD1 (5 bases). CDR3 length equals 15 residues. V was cut by 7 bases and J by 7 bases, with 19 bases left in between. The germline V gene has CDR1 MDHEN and CDR2 SYDVKM. The CDR3: CASTPVGVLGEKLFF. The CDR3 bases are TGTGCCAGCACCCCGGTGGGGGTTTTAGGTGAAAAACTGTTTTTT. Full variable domain (missing parts from reference TRBV28 and TRBJ1-4): DVKVTQSSRYLVKRTGEKVFLECVQDMDHENMFWYRQDPGLGLRLIYFSYDVKMKEKGDIPEGYSVSREKKERFSLILESASTNQTSMYLCASTPVGVLGEKLFFGSGTQLSVL.

The V call is TRBV14, the J call TRBJ2-5; no reliable D call. CDR1 is SGHDN and CDR2 is FVKESK in the germline V gene. Trimming removed 0 bases from V and 4 bases from J, with 9 bases in between. The CDR3 is 14 amino acids. The CDR3 loop is CASSQDASVETQYF. The DNA for the CDR3 is TGTGCCAGCAGCCAAGACGCTAGTGTAGAGACCCAGTACTTC.

This rearrangement joins TRBV11-2 to TRBJ2-7; TRBD1 matches at 8 bases. Germline V gene sequence: CDR1 SGHAT, CDR2 FQNNGV. The CDR3 loop spans 15 amino acids. With 5 bases clipped from V and 3 bases from J, the junction kept 9 bases outside the gene matches. As DNA, the CDR3 is TGTGCCAGCAGCCCGGGACAGGTGAGGGACTACGAGCAGTACTTC. This encodes CASSPGQVRDYEQYF.

The genes are TRBV9 and TRBJ2-5; TRBD1 matches at 8 bases. Trimming took 2 bases from V and 2 from J; bases not matched to a gene: 11. Germline V lookup: CDR1 SGDLS, CDR2 YYNGEE. The CDR3 totals 17 residues. The CDR3: CASSVSLGQGFQETQYF. The CDR3 DNA reads as TGTGCCAGCAGCGTGTCCCTAGGACAGGGTTTTCAAGAGACCCAGTACTTC.

This clone was recorded a few times. The chain combines TRBV6-5 with TRBJ1-1; D remains ambiguous. The ends were cut back, 4 bases at V and 0 bases at J, with 12 bases in the middle. The CDR3 has 15 amino acids. Per the germline V gene, CDR1 is MNHEY and CDR2 is SVGAGI. The CDR3, as DNA: TGTGCCAGCAGTTGGAGTAACCTTCTGAACACTGAAGCTTTCTTT. Translation gives CASSWSNLLNTEAFF.

The chain employs TRBV7-2 and TRBJ2-1; D is unresolved. The V and J ends lost 7 bases and 12 bases respectively, with 22 bases between them. Germline V CDR1 and CDR2: SGHTA, FQGNSA. This CDR3 is 14 amino acids long. The DNA for the CDR3 is TGTGCCAGCAACAACCGGACCGGTGGCCATGGGCAGTTCTTC. Translating it yields CASNNRTGGHGQFF.

A remark on this clone: Compared with germline, one end of the junction differs, possibly owing to a read error. The V and J genes are TRBV7-7 and TRBJ2-5; TRBD1 matches at 8 bases. In germline, CDR1 is SSHAT, CDR2 FNYEAQ (reference sequence). CDR3 length: 14 residues. Here the CDR3 DNA reads TGTGCTAGCAGCCCGCGGACAGGGCAAGAGACCCAGTACTTC. Translating it yields CASSPRTGQETQYF.

The chain uses TRBV6-1 and TRBJ2-5; no clear D. This CDR3 has 11 amino acids. V was pared by 3 bases and J by 5 bases, with 4 bases between. Germline V gene data show CDR1 as MNHNS and CDR2 as SASEGT. CDR3 sequence reads: CASSDRETQYF. DNA of the CDR3: TGTGCCAGCAGTGATCGTGAGACCCAGTACTTC.

The chain uses TRBV19 and TRBJ1-1; D might be TRBD1 (5 bases). CDR3 length equals 14 residues. Germline CDR1 LNHDA, CDR2 SQIVND (reference sequence). The V end lost 7 bases, the J end lost 1 base, and 13 bases lay between the germline ends. The CDR3 sequence: CASTQGAGNTEAFF. DNA of the CDR3: TGTGCCAGTACACAAGGGGCCGGGAACACTGAAGCTTTCTTT.

The chain has TRBV15 and TRBJ2-7; D not certain. Germline V lookup: CDR1 LNHNV, CDR2 YYDKDF (reference sequence). Trimming stripped 1 base from V and 2 bases from J, with 12 bases between. The CDR3 has 15 amino acids. CDR3 sequence (DNA): TGTGCCACCAGCAGAGTTAACTCGGCTGCCTACGAGCAGTACGTC. It is translated as CATSRVNSAAYEQYV.

Notes on this clone: One end of the junction fails to match germline, which may point to a read error. This chain links TRBV9 with TRBJ1-2; 7 bases fit TRBD1. CDR1 SGDLS and CDR2 YYNGEE come from the germline V gene. There are 13 residues in the CDR3. The CDR3 protein is CASSVDRAGGYTF. For the CDR3, the DNA is TGTGCCAGCAGTGTAGACAGGGCCGGGGGCTACACCTTC.

This clone was picked up one time. The rearrangement links TRBV6-1 to TRBJ2-2, with 11 bases that match TRBD2. Per germline, CDR1 MNHNS and CDR2 SASEGT. V lost 6 bases and J lost 7; bases outside the gene matches: 7. The CDR3 has 15 residues. The CDR3 sequence: CASSLLAGEGGELFF. DNA of the CDR3: TGTGCCAGCAGCCTACTAGCGGGAGAGGGCGGGGAGCTGTTTTTT.

The chain has TRBV14 and TRBJ2-1, with D unclear. Per the germline V gene, CDR1 is SGHDN and CDR2 is FVKESK. Trimming left V 0 bases short and J 3 bases short, with 12 bases between. This CDR3 contains 16 residues. The CDR3 loop is CASSQEATGIYNEQFF. CDR3 nucleotide sequence: TGTGCCAGCAGCCAAGAGGCTACCGGAATCTACAATGAGCAGTTCTTC.

The CDR3 DNA sequence: TGTGCCATCAGCCGAGACGGGACTAGCGGGACCAATGAGCAGTTCTTC. Translated, it gives CAISRDGTSGTNEQFF. This sequence joins TRBV10-3 and TRBJ2-1, with TRBD2 matching 13 bases. CDR1 and CDR2 (germline): ENHRY, SYGVKD. The junction had 8 bases not matched to a gene; V was cut back by 6 bases and J by 6 bases. CDR3 length equals 16 residues.

With respect to this clone: One end of the junction fails to match germline, which may point to a read error. This chain connects TRBV5-4 to TRBJ1-6; D unresolved. Germline V CDR1 and CDR2: SGHNT, YYREEE (reference sequence). The CDR3 totals 12 residues. CDR3 loop: CVSSFNNSPLHF. DNA for the CDR3: TGTGTCAGCAGCTTTAACAATTCACCCCTCCACTTT.

The chain links TRBV9 to TRBJ2-2; TRBD1 matches at 7 bases. The CDR3 runs 15 residues. V gave up 3 bases and J gave up 4 bases; unmatched junction bases: 6. CDR1 and CDR2 from the germline V gene are SGDLS and YYNGEE. CDR3 DNA: TGTGCCAGCAGCGCTATCGACAGGGTCACCGGGGAGCTGTTTTTT. This sequence encodes CASSAIDRVTGELFF.

This clone was recorded only once. The chain carries TRBV5-1 and TRBJ1-2; D is unresolved. Trimming took off 4 bases at V and 4 bases at J, with 11 bases between the two ends. This CDR3 is built from 13 residues. Looked up from germline, CDR1 is SGHRS and CDR2 is YFSETQ. CDR3 bases: TGCGCCAGCAGCCCCCCGGGTGGCTATGGCTACACCTTC. Its protein product is CASSPPGGYGYTF. Based on the CDR3 plus reference TRBV5-1 and TRBJ1-2, the full variable domain is KAGVTQTPRYLIKTRGQQVTLSCSPISGHRSVSWYQQTPGQGLQFLFEYFSETQRNKGNFPGRFSGRQFSNSRSEMNVSTLELGDSALYLCASSPPGGYGYTFGSGTRLTVV.